This entry concerns a single TCR beta chain. This clone was recorded once. It has no known antigen specificity. No base-level quality is on record; no much larger clone is a single base apart. In total, approximately 700 healthy bone marrow donors made up the cohort. At the time of sampling, all cohort members were nominally healthy, though unrecorded immune exposures were likely present. The donor was CMV seronegative and belonged to the group of over 350 seronegative cohort members. A peripheral blood sample was provided by each donor, and peripheral blood mononuclear cells were used for TCR beta sequencing. Genomic DNA extraction from the blood cell samples was performed with the Qiagen DNeasy Blood Extraction Kit. The data were taken from a study of cytomegalovirus exposure and HLA in healthy donors (dated by TCRdb to about 2017). With regard to the full study: An earlier analysis of approximately 640 of the donors reported roughly 300 Gb of sequence data and 117 million unique TCR beta sequences from 150 million to 200 million T cells. High-throughput TCR immunosequencing, statistical association of individual TCRs with disease status, and machine learning were combined to predict cytomegalovirus infection status. Typing coverage differed by locus: A, B, C, DRB1 and DQB1 were typed in about 629-640 donors, DQA1 in about 560, DPA1 in approximately 600, and DPB1 in 472. On average, about 240,000 unique TCR beta nucleotide sequences were sequenced per donor among 398 genotyped donors of the cohort, with roughly 18% of those sequences being non-productive. Roughly 300 gigabases of sequencing data and 78 million or so unique TCR sequences were included in an early release covering 500 to 750 HLA-typed donors. Donor age, sex, ethnicity and CMV serostatus were collected together with the repertoire data. Among the approximately 420 genotyped donors, around 81% belonged to the genetic ancestry cluster associated with self-reported Caucasian donors. A later analysis re-analyzed previously published TCR beta repertoires from about 730 donors and added high-resolution HLA genotyping to study TCR occurrence patterns. About five DR-DQ haplotypes were handled as single units for association and clustering, since linkage in the cohort was strong. The study used immunosequencing to profile the T cell repertoires of several hundred subjects and linked those repertoires to cytomegalovirus serostatus. A later genetic analysis used genome-wide SNP genotypes for about three fifths of the 666 donors, treating that subset as a discovery cohort. The aim of the study was to test whether cataloging public T cell receptors could identify signatures of past pathogen exposure. To decide whether each TCR beta V gene segment behaved as functional or pseudogenic, an earlier analysis of approximately 600 of the donors relied on high-throughput TCR beta sequencing. Rather than drawing on any new phenotypic data, the later analysis identified candidate immune exposures from TCR beta sequences and the way those sequences occurred across donors. Every repertoire in the discovery cohort had been generated on one and the same sequencing platform. In addition to the first cohort of 650 to 800 subjects, a separate validation cohort of approximately 130 different subjects was used. Both class I and class II loci were covered by HLA typing, at four-digit resolution. The full study reports these points: In a later genetic analysis, fewer N-insertions in productive TCRs were reported among donors in an Asian-associated ancestry cluster than the roughly 710-donor mean. In a later genetic analysis, a missense DCLRE1C variant was associated with V-gene and J-gene trimming of TCR beta chains, and the association was replicated in an independent cohort. In a later analysis, TCR association rates were found to vary across HLA loci, with the most associated TCRs seen for DRB1 alleles and the fewest for HLA-C alleles. A further reported finding was that TCR beta sequences accurately predicted the HLA-A and HLA-B alleles for most subjects in the first cohort. In an earlier analysis of approximately 590 of the donors, most TCR beta V segments were observed in productive rearrangements about 87% or about 30% of the time, broadly matching IMGT annotations. According to the authors, the approach could potentially be generalized to other disease states and immunological phenotypes. For the cohort, immune exposure information was limited to CMV serostatus. Several of the top co-occurrence clusters appeared to be linked to parvovirus B19, influenza, CMV and Epstein-Barr virus, according to a later analysis. Specific HLA alleles were associated with 16,951 TCR beta sequences at a false discovery rate of 0.05 in a later analysis. In both the original and validation cohorts, the classifier was reported to diagnose cytomegalovirus status with high specificity and sensitivity. HLA typing was unavailable for some donors at each locus, so association tests used only the typed subset. Correlated functional status among segregating V segments might reflect linkage disequilibrium, but an unknown experimental factor could not be ruled out. This cohort had only TCR beta chains sequenced, and the lack of alpha or paired-chain data limited which features could be detected. The study gave a list of under 200 TCR beta chains associated with cytomegalovirus. Because counts were too low, about 18 rarely observed V segments, including chromosome 9 orphons, were excluded from the earlier analysis of under 650 of the donors. In a later analysis, HLA-associated TCR beta chains were found to be more clonally expanded and to have lower generation probabilities than equally common non-associated chains. Most CMV-associated TCR beta chains appeared to be HLA-restricted in a later analysis, and the HLA associations seemed to be driven largely by CMV exposure. Most TCR sequences were seen in very few donors, while some public TCRs were found in many individuals. Sequencing depth was assumed to be roughly uniform across donors in the presence/absence analyses, though that assumption may not hold. When HLA alleles, especially DR and DQ, strongly co-occurred, attributing TCR associations to individual alleles was difficult. Some IMGT-functional V segments, including TRBV6-2 and TRBV6-3, could not be told apart with the 87-base-pair reads, so those segments were excluded. A cluster of highly shared sequence variants was judged likely to represent a technical artifact of the sequencing pipeline. Three of the identified cytomegalovirus-associated TCR beta chains were confirmed in vitro to be specific for cytomegalovirus antigens.

V and J lose 3 bases and 4 bases, and a span of 15 bases separates them. The germline V gene encodes CDR1 MDHEN and CDR2 SYDVKM. The CDR3 measures 15 amino acids from cysteine to phenylalanine. Just the 45-base CDR3 DNA is kept, in frame starting at base 1. The library was built by means of the immunoSEQ multiplex PCR assay. For the multiplex PCR, a mixture combining 60 forward primers for TCR Vbeta segments and 13 reverse primers for TCR Jbeta segments was used. The CDR3 region of rearranged TCR beta genes was amplified from genomic DNA by a multiplex PCR assay. Amplified TCR beta libraries were sequenced as 87-base-pair reads on the Illumina HiSeq System. The authors processed their data as follows. Across the roughly 670 repertoires, a later analysis counted 60 million to 90 million unique TCR beta chains, some 11 million of which were shared by at least two donors. Raw reads were error-corrected and collapsed into unique sequences with a nearest-neighbor algorithm that merged closely related sequences to remove PCR and sequencing errors. To assign V, D and J gene segments, CDR3 sequences were aligned to IMGT reference sequences. For a sequence to be retained, a match of at least six nucleotides was required to both a V gene segment and a J gene segment. A rearrangement counted as productive if the CDR3 had no stop codons and remained in frame with V and J, and every other rearrangement counted as non-productive. Following IMGT convention, CDR3 was defined as the stretch from the second conserved V-encoded cysteine up to the conserved J-encoded phenylalanine. The earlier analysis of about 590 of the donors excluded sequences that lacked an unambiguous match to a single V gene segment. In an earlier analysis of several hundred of the donors, V segments were called functional above 56.7% productive rearrangements and were called segregating when the between-donor standard deviation exceeded 5%. A statistical classification framework was built for diagnosing cytomegalovirus status from the catalog of TCR beta chain sequences. In a later analysis, V and J genes were assigned by comparing TCR nucleotide sequences against IMGT/GENE-DB human TR gene sequences. Using the TCRdist pipeline, a later analysis assigned CDR3 sequences along with most-parsimonious VDJ recombination scenarios. In a later analysis, every TCR beta chain was defined by the combination of its CDR3 amino acid sequence and its V-gene family, and reads without a unique V-gene family were dropped. In a later analysis, around 600 highly shared, low-generation-probability nucleotide sequences were removed to address suspected cross-contamination and a sequencing artifact. A later analysis calculated a clonal expansion index for each public chain from normalized within-repertoire ranks of inferred template counts. Generation probabilities in a later analysis came from a VDJ recombination model fitted to out-of-frame rearrangements, and those results were checked against IGoR. In a later analysis, TCR-TCR, TCR-HLA and TCR-CMV co-occurrence was scored with hypergeometric tests, and a repertoire-size bias correction was applied to TCR pairs. To estimate false discovery rates, a later analysis permuted the HLA or CMV assignments 20 times. In a later analysis, co-occurring TCRs were grouped using DBSCAN, with TCRdist sequence similarity added in when clustering inside HLA-allele-positive subsets. Repertoires with fewer than 30,000 or more than 120,000 public chains, plus five repertoires with anomalous nucleotide sharing, were excluded from co-occurrence clustering. TCRdb's version of the immuneACCESS table is confined to in-frame rearrangements and falls short of the full clone set. An unresolved V gene accounts for under half of the shortfall where checked; the remainder is of unknown origin. That table furnishes V, J and clone size, whereas the DNA furnished D and trimming. For this sample the table gives about 130,000 clones, of which roughly 78% were detected only once. Of the sample, 3% to 3.5% falls within the top ten clones.

The chain is encoded by TRBV28 joined to TRBJ1-1, with a weak D call of TRBD1 (5 bases match). This TCR came from a male donor in good health and CMV-seronegative. Sequenced: PBMCs. The sequenced DNA is TGTGCCAGCAGTTTTGGGGCAGCCAAGAGCACTGAAGCTTTCTTT. This gives the protein CASSFGAAKSTEAFF.